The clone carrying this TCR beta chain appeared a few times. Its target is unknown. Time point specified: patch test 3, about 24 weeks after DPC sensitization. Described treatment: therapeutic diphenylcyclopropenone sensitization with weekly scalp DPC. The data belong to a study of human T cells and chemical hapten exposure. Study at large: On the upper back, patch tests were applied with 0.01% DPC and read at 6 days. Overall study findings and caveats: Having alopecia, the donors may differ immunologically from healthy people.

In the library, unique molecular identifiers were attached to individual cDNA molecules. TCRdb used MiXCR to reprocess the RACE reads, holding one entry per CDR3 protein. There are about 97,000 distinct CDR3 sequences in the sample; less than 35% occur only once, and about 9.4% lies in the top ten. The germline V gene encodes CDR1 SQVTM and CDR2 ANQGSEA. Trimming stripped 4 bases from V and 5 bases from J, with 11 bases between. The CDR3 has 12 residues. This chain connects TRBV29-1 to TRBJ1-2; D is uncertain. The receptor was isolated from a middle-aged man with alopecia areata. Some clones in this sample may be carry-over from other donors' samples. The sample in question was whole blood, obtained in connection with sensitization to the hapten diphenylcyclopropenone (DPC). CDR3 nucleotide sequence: TGCAGCGTTGTCTTCTTTGGGTATGGCTACACCTTC. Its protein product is CSVVFFGYGYTF. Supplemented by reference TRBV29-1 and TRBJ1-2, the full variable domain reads SAVISQKPSRDICQRGTSLTIQCQVDSQVTMMFWYRQQPGQSLTLIATANQGSEATYESGFVIDKFPISRPNLTFSTLTVSNMSPEDSSIYLCSVVFFGYGYTFGSGTRLTVV.